A single sample is the source of the 13 T cell receptor beta chains below, sequenced in a study of cytomegalovirus exposure and HLA in healthy donors. PCR employed 60 Vbeta and 13 Jbeta primers. TCRdb's copy holds only in-frame clones and misses some; the assay was immunoSEQ multiplex PCR. The sample lists some 130,000 clones; around three quarters were seen once. Sequencing was carried out using PBMCs. These TCRs come from a male donor in good health and CMV-seronegative.

The V and J genes are TRBV7-9 and TRBJ1-2; D remains unclear. Between the trimmed V and J ends, which lost 5 bases and 8 bases, there was a span of 12 bases. The CDR3 spans 12 residues. CDR1 and CDR2 from the germline V gene are SEHNR and FQNEAQ (reference sequence). CDR3 bases: TGTGCCAGCAGCCCCCGGGAGGGCGGCTACACCTTC. This translates into CASSPREGGYTF.

This clone was counted once. The chain joins TRBV5-1 to TRBJ1-2; unclear D gene. Germline loops: CDR1 SGHRS, CDR2 YFSETQ. The CDR3 covers 16 residues. V lost 0 bases, J lost 5 bases, and 17 bases lay in between. The CDR3, as DNA: TGCGCCAGCAGCTTGGGGGTAGAGGCGTCCCCTTATGGCTACACCTTC. Translated, it gives CASSLGVEASPYGYTF.

This clone was seen a few times. The chain is built from TRBV18 and TRBJ1-2; 7 bases fit TRBD1. Germline trimming cut 2 bases from V and 4 bases from J; bases unmatched to any gene: 4. This CDR3 comprises 14 residues. CDR1 KGHSH and CDR2 LQKENI come from the germline V gene. In DNA, the CDR3 is TGTGCCAGCTCACCAGACGACAGGGTCTATGGCTACACCTTC. Its translation: CASSPDDRVYGYTF.

The chain joins TRBV6-6 to TRBJ2-7, with D maybe TRBD2 (5 bases). Trimming shortened V by 6 bases and J by 2 bases, and 20 bases separated the two germline ends. The germline V gene encodes CDR1 MNHNY and CDR2 SVGAGI (reference sequence). This CDR3 has 16 amino acids. The CDR3 protein is CASSPDRLWLTYEQYF. The CDR3, as DNA: TGTGCCAGCAGCCCGGACCGACTATGGCTCACCTACGAGCAGTACTTC.

This chain uses TRBV30 with TRBJ1-2; 7 nucleotides agree with TRBD1. The CDR3 is 14 residues long. Germline-derived CDR1 and CDR2 are GTSNPN and SVGIG (reference sequence). Trimming at V came to 3 bases and at J to 7 bases, leaving 11 bases not matched to a gene. The CDR3: CAWRPRQGVVGYTF. As DNA, the CDR3 is TGTGCCTGGAGGCCTCGACAGGGAGTCGTTGGCTACACCTTC. Based on the CDR3 plus reference TRBV30 and TRBJ1-2, the full variable domain is SQTIHQWPATLVQPVGSPLSLECTVEGTSNPNLYWYRQAAGRGLQLLFYSVGIGQISSEVPQNLSASRPQDRQFILSSKKLLLSDSGFYLCAWRPRQGVVGYTFGSGTRLTVV.

With regard to this clone: The junction and the germline gene differ at one end; a read error may be behind it. This rearrangement joins TRBV28 to TRBJ2-5; D is possibly TRBD1 or TRBD2 (6 bases each). The J call is in doubt because the DNA end fits TRBJ2-7 better. Germline values: CDR1 MDHEN, CDR2 SYDVKM. The CDR3 has 14 amino acids. CDR3 DNA sequence: TGTGCCAGCAGTCTATGGGGGGACACCTACGAGCAGTACTTC. Translating it yields CASSLWGDTYEQYF.

The chain recombines TRBV6-4 with TRBJ2-3, with 8 nucleotides matching TRBD2. The CDR3 consists of 15 residues. Trimming removed 3 bases from V and 2 bases from J; junction bases left unmatched: 4. Germline V gives CDR1 MRHNA, CDR2 SNTAGT. The CDR3 loop is CASSETGGATDTQYF. In DNA, the CDR3 is TGTGCCAGCAGTGAAACCGGGGGGGCCACAGATACGCAGTATTTT.

In this sample, this clone turned up once. The chain employs TRBV28 and TRBJ2-1; 7 positions match TRBD1. The germline V gene has CDR1 MDHEN and CDR2 SYDVKM. J was trimmed by 10 bases and V by 2 bases; bases with no gene match: 11. The CDR3 is 15 residues long. As DNA, the CDR3 is TGTGCCAGCAGTTTAAGGGGACAGCCCGCTCAAGAGCAGTTCTTC. It codes for CASSLRGQPAQEQFF.

The chain links TRBV7-9 to TRBJ1-4; D is unresolved. Trimming stripped 5 bases from V and 0 bases from J, with 7 bases between. The CDR3 length is 14 residues. Germline V gene lookup returns CDR1 SEHNR and CDR2 FQNEAQ (reference sequence). The CDR3 protein is CASSLQTTNEKLFF. CDR3 coding DNA: TGTGCCAGCAGCCTACAGACAACTAATGAAAAACTGTTTTTT.

The genes are TRBV5-1 and TRBJ1-6; the match to TRBD1 covers 9 bases. V was clipped by 5 bases and J by 7 bases; unmatched bases: 7. Germline CDR1 reads SGHRS; CDR2 reads YFSETQ. The CDR3 is 15 amino acids. This CDR3 is CASRKDRGSNSPLHF. In DNA, the CDR3 is TGCGCCAGCAGGAAAGACAGGGGGAGCAATTCACCCCTCCACTTT.

This clone was detected a few times. V is TRBV18 and J is TRBJ2-3; TRBD2 matches at 7 bases. CDR1 is KGHSH and CDR2 is LQKENI in the germline V gene. V dropped 4 bases and J dropped 5; count of bases not matched to a gene: 6. The CDR3 runs 14 residues. The CDR3 loop reads CASSLAGEVDTQYF. The CDR3 bases are TGTGCCAGCTCACTGGCGGGAGAGGTAGATACGCAGTATTTT.

This clone has a handful of counts. This chain joins TRBV27 and TRBJ2-2; D gene uncertain. Germline-derived CDR1 and CDR2 are MNHEY and SMNVEV (reference sequence). The CDR3 covers 13 residues. V gave up 2 bases and J gave up 5 bases, with 6 bases separating them. In DNA, the CDR3 is TGTGCCAGCAGTTTAAGAGGTACCGGGGAGCTGTTTTTT. Its protein is CASSLRGTGELFF.

This sequence joins TRBV5-1 and TRBJ2-5, with D perhaps matching TRBD1 (6 bases). V lost 0 bases to trimming and J lost 5 bases, with 11 bases between them. Germline V gene data show CDR1 as SGHRS and CDR2 as YFSETQ. CDR3 size: 14 residues. CDR3 DNA: TGCGCCAGCAGCTTGGTGGGGGCTGGGGAGACCCAGTACTTC. Translating gives CASSLVGAGETQYF.